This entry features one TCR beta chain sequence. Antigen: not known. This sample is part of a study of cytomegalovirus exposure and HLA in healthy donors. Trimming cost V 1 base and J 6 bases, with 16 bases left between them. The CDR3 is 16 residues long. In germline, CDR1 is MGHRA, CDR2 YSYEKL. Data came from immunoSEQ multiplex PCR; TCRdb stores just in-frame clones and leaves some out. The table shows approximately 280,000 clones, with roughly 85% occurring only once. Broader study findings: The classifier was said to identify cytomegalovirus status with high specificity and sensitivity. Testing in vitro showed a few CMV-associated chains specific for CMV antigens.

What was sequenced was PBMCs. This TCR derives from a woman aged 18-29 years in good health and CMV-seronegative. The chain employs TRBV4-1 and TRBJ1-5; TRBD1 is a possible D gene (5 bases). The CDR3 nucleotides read TGCGCCAGCAGCCAAGTAGGCGGGACGCCGTCTCAGCCCCAGCATTTT. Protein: CASSQVGGTPSQPQHF.